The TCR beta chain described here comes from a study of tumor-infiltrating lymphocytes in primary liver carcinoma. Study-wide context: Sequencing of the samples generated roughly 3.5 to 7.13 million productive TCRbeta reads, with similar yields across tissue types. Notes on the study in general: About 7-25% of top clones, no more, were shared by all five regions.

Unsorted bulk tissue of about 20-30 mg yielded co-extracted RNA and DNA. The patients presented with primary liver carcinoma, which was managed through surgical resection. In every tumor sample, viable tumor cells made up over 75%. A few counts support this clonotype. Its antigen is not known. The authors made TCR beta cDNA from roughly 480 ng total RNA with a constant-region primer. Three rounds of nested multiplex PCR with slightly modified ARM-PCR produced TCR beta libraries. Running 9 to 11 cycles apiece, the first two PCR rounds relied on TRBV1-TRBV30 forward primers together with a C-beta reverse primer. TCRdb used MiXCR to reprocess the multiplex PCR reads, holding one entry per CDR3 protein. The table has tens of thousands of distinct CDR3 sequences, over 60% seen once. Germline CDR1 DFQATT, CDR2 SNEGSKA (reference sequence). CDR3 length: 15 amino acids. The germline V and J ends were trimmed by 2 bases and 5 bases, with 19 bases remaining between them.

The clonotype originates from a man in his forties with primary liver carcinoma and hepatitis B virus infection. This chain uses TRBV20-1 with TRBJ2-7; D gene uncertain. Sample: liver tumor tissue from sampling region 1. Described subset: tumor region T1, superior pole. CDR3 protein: CSARSPGALLDEQYF. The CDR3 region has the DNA TGCAGTGCTAGATCTCCTGGCGCTCTCCTGGACGAGCAGTACTTC.